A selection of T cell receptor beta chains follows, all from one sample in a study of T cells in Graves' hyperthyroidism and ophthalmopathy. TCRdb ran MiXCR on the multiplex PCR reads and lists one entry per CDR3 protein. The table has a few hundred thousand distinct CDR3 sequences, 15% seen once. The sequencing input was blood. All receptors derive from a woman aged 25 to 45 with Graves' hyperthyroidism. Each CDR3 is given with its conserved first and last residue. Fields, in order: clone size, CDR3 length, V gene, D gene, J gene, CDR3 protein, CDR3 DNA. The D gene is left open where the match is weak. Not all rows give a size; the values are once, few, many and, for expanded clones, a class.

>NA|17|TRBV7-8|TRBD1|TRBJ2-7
CASRTGPRDRGPYEQYF
TGTGCCAGCAGAACCGGGCCGAGGGACAGAGGCCCCTACGAGCAGTACTTC
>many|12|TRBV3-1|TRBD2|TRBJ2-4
CASRQRGDIQYF
TGTGCCAGCAGGCAACGGGGGGACATTCAGTACTTC
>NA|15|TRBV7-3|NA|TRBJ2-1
CASSLDSQPYNEQFF
TGTGCCAGCAGCTTAGACTCCCAACCCTACAATGAGCAGTTCTTC
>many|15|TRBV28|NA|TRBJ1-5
CASSPPAGGNQPQHF
TGTGCCAGCAGCCCCCCCGCGGGGGGCAATCAGCCCCAGCATTTT
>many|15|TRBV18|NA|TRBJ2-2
CASSPLSVGGGELFF
TGTGCCAGCTCACCACTTAGCGTGGGCGGCGGGGAGCTGTTTTTT
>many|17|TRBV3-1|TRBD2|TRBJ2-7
CASSNKIASTSGYEQYF
TGTGCCAGCAGCAACAAGATTGCATCGACTAGCGGGTACGAGCAGTACTTC
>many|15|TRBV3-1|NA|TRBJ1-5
CASSQIKGDNQPQHF
TGTGCCAGCAGCCAAATCAAGGGGGACAATCAGCCCCAGCATTTT
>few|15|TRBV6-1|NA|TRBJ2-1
CASSPMNSPLDEQFF
TGTGCCAGCAGTCCTATGAATAGCCCCCTGGATGAGCAGTTCTTC
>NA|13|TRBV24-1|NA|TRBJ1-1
CATSASGITEAFF
TGTGCCACCAGTGCATCAGGGATCACTGAAGCTTTCTTT
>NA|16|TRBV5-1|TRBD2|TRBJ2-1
CASSGTSSRAYNEQFF
TGCGCCAGCAGCGGGACTAGTTCTCGCGCCTACAATGAGCAGTTCTTC
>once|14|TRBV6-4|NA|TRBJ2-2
CASMAGSGTGELFF
TGTGCCAGCATGGCCGGGAGCGGCACCGGGGAGCTGTTTTTT
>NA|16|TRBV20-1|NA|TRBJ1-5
CSVGGLHPYSNQPQHF
TGCAGCGTAGGGGGACTACATCCATATAGCAATCAGCCCCAGCATTTT
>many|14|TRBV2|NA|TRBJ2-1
CASSFGTVYNEQFF
TGTGCCAGCAGTTTCGGGACGGTCTACAATGAGCAGTTCTTC
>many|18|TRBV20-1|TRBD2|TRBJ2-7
CSARDPFSSLAKPYEQYF
TGCAGTGCTAGAGATCCATTTTCGTCACTAGCGAAACCCTACGAGCAGTACTTC
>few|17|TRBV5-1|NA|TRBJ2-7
CASRGGQGIPPTYEQYF
TGCGCCAGCAGGGGGGGGCAGGGGATTCCCCCTACCTACGAGCAGTACTTC
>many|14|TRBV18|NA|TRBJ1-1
CASSPYSAGAEAFF
TGTGCCAGCTCACCCTACAGTGCAGGGGCTGAAGCTTTCTTT
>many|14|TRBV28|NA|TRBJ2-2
CASSLWERVGELFF
TGTGCCAGCAGTTTATGGGAGCGGGTCGGGGAGCTGTTTTTT
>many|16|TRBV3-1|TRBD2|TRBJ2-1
CASSHADAAGVHEQFF
TGTGCCAGCAGCCACGCCGATGCGGCGGGAGTACATGAGCAGTTCTTC
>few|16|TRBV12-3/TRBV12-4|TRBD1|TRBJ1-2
CASSSSGQGMEGGYTF
TGTGCCAGCAGCTCCTCGGGACAGGGAATGGAAGGTGGCTACACCTTC
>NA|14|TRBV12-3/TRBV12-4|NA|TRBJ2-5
CASSFKGAGETQYF
TGTGCCAGCAGTTTCAAGGGTGCGGGGGAGACCCAGTACTTC
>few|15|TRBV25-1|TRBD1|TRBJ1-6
CASRETGGINSPLHF
TGTGCCAGCAGGGAGACAGGGGGAATTAATTCACCCCTCCACTTT
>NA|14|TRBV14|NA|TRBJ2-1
CASSQGQKNNEQFF
TGTGCCAGCAGCCAAGGACAGAAAAACAATGAGCAGTTCTTC
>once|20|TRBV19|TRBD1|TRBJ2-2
CASSIVSGQGFFPYTGELFF
TGTGCCAGTAGTATAGTTTCGGGACAGGGGTTCTTCCCCTACACCGGGGAGCTGTTTTTT
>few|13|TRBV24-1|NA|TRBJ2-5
CATSDSAGLTQYF
TGTGCCACCAGTGATTCAGCCGGTCTGACCCAGTACTTC
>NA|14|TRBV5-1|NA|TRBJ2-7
CASSLADAVYEQYF
TGTGCCAGCAGCTTGGCGGACGCCGTTTACGAGCAGTACTTC
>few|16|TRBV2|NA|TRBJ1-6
CASSETTRSYNSPLHF
TGTGCCAGCAGTGAAACTACACGCTCCTATAATTCACCCCTCCACTTT
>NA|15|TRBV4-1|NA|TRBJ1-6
CASRYREAGGSPLHF
TGCGCCAGCAGATACAGGGAGGCGGGAGGTTCACCCCTCCACTTT
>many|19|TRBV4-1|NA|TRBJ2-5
CASSQVRVDPMGHQETQYF
TGCGCCAGCAGCCAAGTTCGCGTAGATCCCATGGGCCATCAAGAGACCCAGTACTTC
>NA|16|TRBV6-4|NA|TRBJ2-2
CASSDSKQGGTGELFF
TGTGCCAGCAGTGACTCGAAACAGGGAGGGACCGGGGAGCTGTTTTTT
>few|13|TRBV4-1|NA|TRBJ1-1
CASSQGRNTGAFF
TGCGCCAGCAGCCAAGGGAGGAACACTGGAGCTTTCTTT
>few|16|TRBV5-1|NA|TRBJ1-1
CASSQLTGTPNTEAFF
TGCGCCAGCAGCCAACTCACCGGGACACCTAACACTGAAGCTTTCTTT
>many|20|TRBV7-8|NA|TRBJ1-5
CASSLVLAGVGGRNNQPQHF
TGTGCCAGCAGCTTAGTTCTTGCGGGGGTAGGGGGGAGGAATAATCAGCCCCAGCATTTT
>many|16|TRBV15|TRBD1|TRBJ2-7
CATSSGTGQGKDEQYF
TGTGCCACCAGCAGCGGTACGGGACAGGGAAAAGACGAGCAGTACTTC
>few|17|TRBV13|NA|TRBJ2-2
CASSLRWNKMNTGELFF
TGTGCCAGCAGCTTACGTTGGAACAAAATGAACACCGGGGAGCTGTTTTTT
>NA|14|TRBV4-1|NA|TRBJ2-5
CASSPTGIRETQYF
TGCGCCAGCAGCCCGACGGGGATCCGGGAGACCCAGTACTTC
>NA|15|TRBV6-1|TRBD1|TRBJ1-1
CASRDNRGWDTEAFF
TGTGCCAGCAGGGATAACAGGGGGTGGGACACTGAAGCTTTCTTT
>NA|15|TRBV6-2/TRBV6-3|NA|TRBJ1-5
CASSYLEVSNQPQHF
TGTGCCAGCAGTTACCTAGAAGTGAGCAATCAGCCCCAGCATTTT
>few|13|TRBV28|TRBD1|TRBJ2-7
CASRVTGYGEQYF
TGTGCCAGCAGGGTGACAGGGTACGGCGAGCAGTACTTC
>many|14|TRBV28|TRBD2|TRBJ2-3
CAGGTSGSTHTQYF
TGTGCCGGGGGGACTAGCGGGAGTACTCATACGCAGTATTTT
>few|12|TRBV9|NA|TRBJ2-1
CASSPQYNEQFF
TGTGCCAGCAGCCCCCAATACAATGAGCAGTTCTTC
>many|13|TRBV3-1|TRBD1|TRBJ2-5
CASSRQGAETQYF
TGTGCCAGCAGCCGACAGGGGGCAGAGACCCAGTACTTC
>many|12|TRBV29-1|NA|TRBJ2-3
CSLRDRADTQYF
TGCAGCCTGCGGGATCGGGCAGATACGCAGTATTTT
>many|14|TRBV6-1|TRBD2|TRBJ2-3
CASRTSGGTDTQYF
TGTGCCAGCAGAACTAGCGGGGGCACAGATACGCAGTATTTT
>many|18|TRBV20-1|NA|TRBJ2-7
CSASGGVRSFLKPYEQYF
TGCAGTGCTAGTGGAGGGGTCAGGTCTTTCTTGAAACCCTACGAGCAGTACTTC
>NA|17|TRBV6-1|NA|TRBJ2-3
CASSDQPRAYPTDTQYF
TGTGCCAGCAGTGACCAACCGCGGGCCTACCCCACAGATACGCAGTATTTT
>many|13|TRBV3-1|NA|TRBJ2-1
CASSQGVNNEQFF
TGTGCCAGCAGCCAAGGGGTCAACAATGAGCAGTTCTTC
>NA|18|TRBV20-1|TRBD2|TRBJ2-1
CSARGGLAGGHAYNEQFF
TGCAGTGCTAGAGGGGGACTAGCGGGAGGCCACGCCTACAATGAGCAGTTCTTC
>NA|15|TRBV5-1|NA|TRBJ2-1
CASTHDSTRPNEQFF
TGCGCCAGCACCCACGATTCGACGCGCCCAAATGAGCAGTTCTTC
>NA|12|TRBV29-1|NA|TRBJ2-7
CSVGQGTYEQYF
TGCAGCGTCGGGCAGGGAACCTACGAGCAGTACTTC
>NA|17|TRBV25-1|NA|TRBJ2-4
CASSEYLEGTLKNIQYF
TGTGCCAGCAGTGAATATCTGGAGGGAACCCTCAAAAACATTCAGTACTTC